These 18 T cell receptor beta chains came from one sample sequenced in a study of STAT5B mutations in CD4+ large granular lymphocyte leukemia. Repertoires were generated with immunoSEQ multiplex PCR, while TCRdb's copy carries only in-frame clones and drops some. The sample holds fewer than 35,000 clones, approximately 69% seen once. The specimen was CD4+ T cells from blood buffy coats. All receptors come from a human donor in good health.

CDR3 sequence reads: CASSSSGSGTQYF. The CDR3 coding sequence is TGTGCCAGTAGTAGTAGCGGTTCAGGTACGCAGTATTTT. This sequence joins TRBV19 and TRBJ2-3, with D perhaps matching TRBD2 (6 bases). Germline loops: CDR1 LNHDA, CDR2 SQIVND (reference sequence). V was pared by 4 bases and J by 8 bases, with 13 bases between. CDR3 length: 13 residues.

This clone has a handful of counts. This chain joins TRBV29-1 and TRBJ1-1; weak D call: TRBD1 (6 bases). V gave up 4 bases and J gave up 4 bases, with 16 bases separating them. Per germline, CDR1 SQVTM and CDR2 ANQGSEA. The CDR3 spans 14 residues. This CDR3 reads CSVGGRQGTTEAFF. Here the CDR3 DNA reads TGCAGCGTTGGAGGTCGGCAGGGGACCACTGAAGCTTTCTTT.

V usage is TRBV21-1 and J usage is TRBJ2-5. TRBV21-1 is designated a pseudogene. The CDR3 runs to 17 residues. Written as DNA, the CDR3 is TGTGCCAGCAGCATCTGCGCCGGTCCGGTATTTGGGGAGACCCAGTACTTC. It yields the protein CASSICAGPVFGETQYF.

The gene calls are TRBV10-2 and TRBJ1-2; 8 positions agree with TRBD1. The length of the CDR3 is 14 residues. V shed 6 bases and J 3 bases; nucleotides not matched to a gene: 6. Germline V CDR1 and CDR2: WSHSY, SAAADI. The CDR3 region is CASSGTGGDYGYTF. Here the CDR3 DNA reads TGCGCCAGCAGCGGGACAGGAGGGGACTATGGCTACACCTTC.

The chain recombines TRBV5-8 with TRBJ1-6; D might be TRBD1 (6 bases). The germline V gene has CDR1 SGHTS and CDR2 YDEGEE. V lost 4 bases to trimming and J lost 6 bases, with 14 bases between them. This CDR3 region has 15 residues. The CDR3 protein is CASSPRQGPNSPLHF. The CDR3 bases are TGTGCCAGCAGCCCAAGGCAGGGGCCTAATTCACCCCTCCACTTT.

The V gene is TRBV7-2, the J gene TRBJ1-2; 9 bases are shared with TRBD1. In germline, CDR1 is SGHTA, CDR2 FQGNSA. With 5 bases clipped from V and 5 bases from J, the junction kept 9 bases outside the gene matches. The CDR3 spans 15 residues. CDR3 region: CASSARPGTGYGYTF. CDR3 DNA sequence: TGTGCCAGCAGCGCTAGACCGGGGACAGGGTATGGCTACACCTTC.

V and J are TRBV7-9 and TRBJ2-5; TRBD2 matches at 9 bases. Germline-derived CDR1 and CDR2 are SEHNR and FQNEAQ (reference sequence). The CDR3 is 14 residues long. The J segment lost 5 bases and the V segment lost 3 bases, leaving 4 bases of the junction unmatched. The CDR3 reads CASSLRGGGETQYF. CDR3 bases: TGTGCCAGCAGCTTGCGGGGGGGCGGGGAGACCCAGTACTTC.

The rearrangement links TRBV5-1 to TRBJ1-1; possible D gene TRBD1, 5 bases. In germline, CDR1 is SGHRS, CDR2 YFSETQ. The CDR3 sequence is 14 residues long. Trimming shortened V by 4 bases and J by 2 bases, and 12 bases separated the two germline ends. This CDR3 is CASSEQATNTEAFF. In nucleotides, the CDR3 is TGCGCCAGCAGCGAACAGGCTACCAACACTGAAGCTTTCTTT. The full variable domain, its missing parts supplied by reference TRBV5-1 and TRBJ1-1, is KAGVTQTPRYLIKTRGQQVTLSCSPISGHRSVSWYQQTPGQGLQFLFEYFSETQRNKGNFPGRFSGRQFSNSRSEMNVSTLELGDSALYLCASSEQATNTEAFFGQGTRLTVV.

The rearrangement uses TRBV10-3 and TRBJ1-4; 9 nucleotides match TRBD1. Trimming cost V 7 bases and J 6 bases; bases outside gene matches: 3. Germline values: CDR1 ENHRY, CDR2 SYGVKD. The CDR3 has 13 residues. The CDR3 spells CAIKGQGHEKLFF. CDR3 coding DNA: TGTGCCATCAAGGGACAGGGTCATGAAAAACTGTTTTTT.

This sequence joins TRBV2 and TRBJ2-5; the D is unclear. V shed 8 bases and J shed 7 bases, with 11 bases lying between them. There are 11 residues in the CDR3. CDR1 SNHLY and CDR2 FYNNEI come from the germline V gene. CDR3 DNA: TGTGCCAGCTCGATAATTGGGACCCAGTACTTC. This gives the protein CASSIIGTQYF.

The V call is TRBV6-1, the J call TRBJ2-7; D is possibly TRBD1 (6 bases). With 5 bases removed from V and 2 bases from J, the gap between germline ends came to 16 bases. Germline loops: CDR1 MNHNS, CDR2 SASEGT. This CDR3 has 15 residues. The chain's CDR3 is CASSITGSGAYEQYF. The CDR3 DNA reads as TGTGCCAGCAGTATTACAGGGTCCGGGGCCTACGAGCAGTACTTC.

For the CDR3, the DNA is TGCAGCGTTTGGGGGGTCGGGGAGACCCAGTACTTC. As protein: CSVWGVGETQYF. This chain joins TRBV29-1 and TRBJ2-5, with D possibly TRBD2 on 6 matching bases. Looked up from germline, CDR1 is SQVTM and CDR2 is ANQGSEA. V was cut by 5 bases and J by 5 bases, with 12 bases left in between. The CDR3 totals 12 residues.

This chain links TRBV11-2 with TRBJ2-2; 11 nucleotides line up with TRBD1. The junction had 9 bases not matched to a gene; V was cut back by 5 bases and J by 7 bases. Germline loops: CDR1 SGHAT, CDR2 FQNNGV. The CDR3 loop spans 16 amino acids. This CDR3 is CASSVGQGARDGELFF. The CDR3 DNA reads TGTGCCAGCAGCGTCGGACAGGGGGCCAGGGACGGGGAGCTGTTTTTT.

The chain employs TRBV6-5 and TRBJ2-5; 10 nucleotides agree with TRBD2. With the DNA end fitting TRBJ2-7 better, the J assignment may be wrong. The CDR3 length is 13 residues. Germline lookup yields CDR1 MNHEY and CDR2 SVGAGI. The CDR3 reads CASSGLAEYEQYF. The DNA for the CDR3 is TGTGCCAGCAGCGGACTAGCGGAGTACGAGCAGTACTTC.

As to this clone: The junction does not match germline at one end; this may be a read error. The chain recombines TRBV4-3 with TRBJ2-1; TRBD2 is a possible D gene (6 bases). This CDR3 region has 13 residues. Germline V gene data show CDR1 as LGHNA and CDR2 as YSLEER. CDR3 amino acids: CASSQGHGTLGVF. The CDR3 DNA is TGCGCCAGCAGCCAAGGCCATGGGACTCTAGGGGTCTTC.

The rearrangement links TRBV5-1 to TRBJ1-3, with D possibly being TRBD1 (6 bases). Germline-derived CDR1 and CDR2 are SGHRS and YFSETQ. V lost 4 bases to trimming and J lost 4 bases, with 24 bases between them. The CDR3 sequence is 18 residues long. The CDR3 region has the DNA TGCGCCAGCAGCCTCGACCCCTGGGACATTGGGACCGGAAACACCATATATTTT. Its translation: CASSLDPWDIGTGNTIYF.

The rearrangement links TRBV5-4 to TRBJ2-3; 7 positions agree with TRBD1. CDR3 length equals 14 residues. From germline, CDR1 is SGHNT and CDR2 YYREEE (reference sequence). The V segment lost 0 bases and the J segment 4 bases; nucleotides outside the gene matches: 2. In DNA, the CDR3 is TGTGCCAGCAGCTTGGCAGGGGGTCCAGATACGCAGTATTTT. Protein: CASSLAGGPDTQYF.

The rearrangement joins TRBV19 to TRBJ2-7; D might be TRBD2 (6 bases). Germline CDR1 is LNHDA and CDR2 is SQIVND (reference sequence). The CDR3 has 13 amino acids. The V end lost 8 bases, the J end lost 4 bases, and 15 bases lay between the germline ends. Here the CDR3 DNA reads TGTGCCAGTTCACGACCGGGACTTTACGAGCAGTACTTC. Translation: CASSRPGLYEQYF.